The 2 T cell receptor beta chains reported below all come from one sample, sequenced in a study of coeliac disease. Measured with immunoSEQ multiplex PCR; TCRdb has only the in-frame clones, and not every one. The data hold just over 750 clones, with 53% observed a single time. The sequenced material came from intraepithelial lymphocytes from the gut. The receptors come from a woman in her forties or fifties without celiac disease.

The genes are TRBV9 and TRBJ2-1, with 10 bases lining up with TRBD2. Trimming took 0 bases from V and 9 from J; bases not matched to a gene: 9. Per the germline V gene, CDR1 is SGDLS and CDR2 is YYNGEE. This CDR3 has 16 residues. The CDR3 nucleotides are TGTGCCAGCAGCGTAGACGGGACTAGCGAGACCGCTGAGCAGTTCTTC. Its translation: CASSVDGTSETAEQFF.

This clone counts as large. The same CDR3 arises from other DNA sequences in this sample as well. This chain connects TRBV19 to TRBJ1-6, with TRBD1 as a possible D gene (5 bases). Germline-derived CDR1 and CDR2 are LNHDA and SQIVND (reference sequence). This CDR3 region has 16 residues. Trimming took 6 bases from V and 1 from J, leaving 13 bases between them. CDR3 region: CASRPGISSYNSPLHF. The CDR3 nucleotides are TGTGCCAGTAGGCCAGGGATCTCGTCCTATAATTCACCCCTCCACTTT.